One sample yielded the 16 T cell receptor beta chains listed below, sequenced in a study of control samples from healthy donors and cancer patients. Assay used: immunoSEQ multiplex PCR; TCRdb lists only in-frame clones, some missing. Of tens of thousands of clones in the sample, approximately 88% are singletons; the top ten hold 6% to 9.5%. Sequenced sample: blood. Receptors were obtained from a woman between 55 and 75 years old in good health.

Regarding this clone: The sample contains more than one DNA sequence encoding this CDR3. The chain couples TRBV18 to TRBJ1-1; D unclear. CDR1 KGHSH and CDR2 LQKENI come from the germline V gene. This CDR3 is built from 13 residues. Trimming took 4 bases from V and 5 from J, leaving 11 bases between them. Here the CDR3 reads CASSRAVGTEAFF. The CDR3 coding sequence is TGTGCCAGCTCACGGGCAGTTGGAACTGAAGCTTTCTTT.

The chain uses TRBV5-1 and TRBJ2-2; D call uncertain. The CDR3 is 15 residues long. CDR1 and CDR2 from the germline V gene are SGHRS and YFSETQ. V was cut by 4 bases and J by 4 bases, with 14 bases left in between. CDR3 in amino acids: CASSLTPSGTGELFF. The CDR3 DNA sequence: TGCGCCAGCAGCCTAACCCCGTCTGGCACCGGGGAGCTGTTTTTT.

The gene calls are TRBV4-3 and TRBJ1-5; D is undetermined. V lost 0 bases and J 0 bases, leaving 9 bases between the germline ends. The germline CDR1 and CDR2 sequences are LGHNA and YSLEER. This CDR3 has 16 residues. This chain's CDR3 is CASSQDLQNSNQPQHF. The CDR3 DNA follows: TGCGCCAGCAGCCAAGATTTACAGAATAGCAATCAGCCCCAGCATTTT.

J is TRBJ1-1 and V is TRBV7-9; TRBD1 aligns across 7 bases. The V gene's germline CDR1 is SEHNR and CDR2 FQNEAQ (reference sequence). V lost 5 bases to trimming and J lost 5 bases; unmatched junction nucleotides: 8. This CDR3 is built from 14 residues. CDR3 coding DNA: TGTGCCAGCAGCCCAGGGGGGGATCGGACTGAAGCTTTCTTT. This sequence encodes CASSPGGDRTEAFF.

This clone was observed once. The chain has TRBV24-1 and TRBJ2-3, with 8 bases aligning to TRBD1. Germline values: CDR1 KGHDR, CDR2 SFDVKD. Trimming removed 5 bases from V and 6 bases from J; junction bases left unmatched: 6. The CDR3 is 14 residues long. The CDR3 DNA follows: TGTGCCACCAGTGGCCCAGGGGGCCGCGATACGCAGTATTTT. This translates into CATSGPGGRDTQYF.

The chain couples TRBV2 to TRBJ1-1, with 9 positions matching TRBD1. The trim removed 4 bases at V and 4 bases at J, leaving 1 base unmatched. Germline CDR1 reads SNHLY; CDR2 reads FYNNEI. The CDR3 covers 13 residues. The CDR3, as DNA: TGTGCCAGCAGTGGACAGGGGGGCACTGAAGCTTTCTTT. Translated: CASSGQGGTEAFF.

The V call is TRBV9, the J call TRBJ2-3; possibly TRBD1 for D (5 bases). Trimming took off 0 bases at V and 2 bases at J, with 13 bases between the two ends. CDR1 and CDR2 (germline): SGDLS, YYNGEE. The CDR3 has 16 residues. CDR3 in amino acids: CASSVGISRATDTQYF. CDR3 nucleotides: TGTGCCAGCAGCGTAGGAATTAGCAGGGCCACAGATACGCAGTATTTT.

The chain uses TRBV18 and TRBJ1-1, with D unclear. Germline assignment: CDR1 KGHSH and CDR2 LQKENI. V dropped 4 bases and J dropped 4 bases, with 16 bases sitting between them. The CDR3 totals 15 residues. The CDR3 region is CASSQAPAGSTEAFF. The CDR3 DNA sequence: TGTGCCAGCTCACAGGCCCCGGCAGGTTCCACTGAAGCTTTCTTT.

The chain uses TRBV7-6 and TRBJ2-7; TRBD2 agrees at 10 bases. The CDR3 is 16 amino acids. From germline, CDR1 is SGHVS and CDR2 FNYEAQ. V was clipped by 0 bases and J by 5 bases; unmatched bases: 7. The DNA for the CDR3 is TGTGCCAGCAGCTTAGCGCCTAGCGGGAGTCACGACGAGCAGTACTTC. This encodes CASSLAPSGSHDEQYF.

In nucleotides, the CDR3 is TGTGCCAGCAGTTTATACCCAGGGGAAGAGACCCAGTACTTC. Protein sequence: CASSLYPGEETQYF. This sequence joins TRBV27 and TRBJ2-5; D perhaps matches TRBD1 (6 bases). This CDR3 has 14 residues. The V and J ends lost 1 base and 3 bases respectively, with 9 bases between them. Germline V gene sequence: CDR1 MNHEY, CDR2 SMNVEV (reference sequence).

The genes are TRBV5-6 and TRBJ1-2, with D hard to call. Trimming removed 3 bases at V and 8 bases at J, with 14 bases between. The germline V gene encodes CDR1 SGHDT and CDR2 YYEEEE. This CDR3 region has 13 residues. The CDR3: CASSSGNPGGYTF. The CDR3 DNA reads TGTGCCAGCAGCTCCGGGAACCCTGGAGGCTACACCTTC.

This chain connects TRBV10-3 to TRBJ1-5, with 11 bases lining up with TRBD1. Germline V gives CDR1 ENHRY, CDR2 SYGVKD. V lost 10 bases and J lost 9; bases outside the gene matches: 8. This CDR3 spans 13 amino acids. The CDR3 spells CATEVDRGLPQHF. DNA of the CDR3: TGTGCCACCGAGGTGGACAGGGGGCTGCCCCAGCATTTT.

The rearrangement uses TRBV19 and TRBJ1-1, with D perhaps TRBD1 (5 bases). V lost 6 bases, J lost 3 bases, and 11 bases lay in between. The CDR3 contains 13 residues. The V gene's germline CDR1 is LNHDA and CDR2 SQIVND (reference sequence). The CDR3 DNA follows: TGTGCCAGTAGCGCACTGGGGGACACTGAAGCTTTCTTT. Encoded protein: CASSALGDTEAFF.

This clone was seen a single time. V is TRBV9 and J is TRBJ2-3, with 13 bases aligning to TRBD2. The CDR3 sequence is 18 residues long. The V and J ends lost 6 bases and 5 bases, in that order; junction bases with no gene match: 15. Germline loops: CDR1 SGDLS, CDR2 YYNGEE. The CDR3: CASTKAVGLAGDRDTQYF. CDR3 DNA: TGTGCCAGCACCAAAGCAGTCGGACTAGCGGGAGATAGAGATACGCAGTATTTT.

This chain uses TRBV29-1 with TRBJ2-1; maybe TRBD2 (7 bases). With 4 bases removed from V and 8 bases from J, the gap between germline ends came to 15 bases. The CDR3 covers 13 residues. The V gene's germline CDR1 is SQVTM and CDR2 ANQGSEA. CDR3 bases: TGCAGCGTTGGGCCGGGGGGCCACGATGAGCAGTTCTTC. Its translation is CSVGPGGHDEQFF.

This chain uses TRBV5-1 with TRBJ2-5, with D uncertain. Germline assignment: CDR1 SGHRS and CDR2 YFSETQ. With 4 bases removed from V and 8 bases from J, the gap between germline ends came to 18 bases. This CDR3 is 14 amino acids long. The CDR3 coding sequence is TGCGCCAGCAGCCCGACGCCCGGCTCCCAAACCCAGTACTTC. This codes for CASSPTPGSQTQYF.